This passage covers 9 T cell receptor beta chains from one sample sequenced in a study of cytomegalovirus exposure and HLA in healthy donors (dated by TCRdb to 2015 to 2018). The library relied on the immunoSEQ multiplex PCR assay. A mixture of 60 forward primers for TCR Vbeta segments and 13 reverse primers for TCR Jbeta segments was used in the multiplex PCR. Held by TCRdb, this immuneACCESS table contains in-frame sequences only and omits some clones. Under half of the omission traces to an unresolved V gene where checked; the cause of the rest is unknown. For this sample there are about 220,000 clones; 82% appear just once. The ten largest clonotypes hold nearly 6% of the sample. Material: PBMCs. These receptors all come from a man aged 40-49 years in good health and CMV-seropositive.

V usage is TRBV6-5 and J usage is TRBJ2-5; D is unresolved. The CDR3 covers 16 residues. Germline V gene sequence: CDR1 MNHEY, CDR2 SVGAGI. The germline V and J ends were trimmed by 0 bases and 1 base, with 12 bases remaining between them. The CDR3 DNA reads TGTGCCAGCAGTTACTCTAGTATAGGAGCCCAAGAGACCCAGTACTTC. Translation: CASSYSSIGAQETQYF.

The chain recombines TRBV7-9 with TRBJ2-3; TRBD1 aligns across 12 bases. The germline V gene encodes CDR1 SEHNR and CDR2 FQNEAQ (reference sequence). V shed 0 bases and J 3 bases; nucleotides not matched to a gene: 4. The CDR3 length is 17 residues. CDR3 nucleotide sequence: TGTGCCAGCAGCTTAGCCGGGACAGGGGGCAGGACAGATACGCAGTATTTT. Its protein product is CASSLAGTGGRTDTQYF.

This chain links TRBV29-1 with TRBJ1-2; 7 bases fit TRBD1. Germline CDR1 is SQVTM and CDR2 is ANQGSEA. J was trimmed by 3 bases and V by 6 bases; bases with no gene match: 7. CDR3 length: 13 residues. CDR3 region: CSVRGQIDYGYTF. CDR3 bases: TGCAGCGTGAGGGGACAGATTGACTATGGCTACACCTTC.

This rearrangement joins TRBV6-5 to TRBJ2-1, with 8 bases matching TRBD2. Germline CDR1 is MNHEY and CDR2 is SVGAGI. V shed 5 bases, J shed 5 bases, and the junction held 5 bases outside the gene matches. The CDR3 runs to 14 residues. The CDR3, as DNA: TGTGCCAGCAGTCTAATAGCGGGGAACAATGAGCAGTTCTTC. Translation gives CASSLIAGNNEQFF.

The chain has TRBV5-4 and TRBJ1-1, with TRBD1 matching over 7 bases. Germline CDR1 and CDR2: SGHNT and YYREEE (reference sequence). The CDR3 length is 13 residues. V trimming: 4 bases; J trimming: 11 bases; junction bases outside the gene matches: 11. Here the CDR3 reads CASSAGQTGSAFF. CDR3 sequence (DNA): TGTGCCAGCAGCGCGGGCCAGACAGGGAGCGCTTTCTTT.

The chain combines TRBV5-1 with TRBJ1-1; 7 bases are shared with TRBD1. Germline V CDR1 and CDR2: SGHRS, YFSETQ. There are 16 residues in the CDR3. The ends lost 4 bases at V and 0 bases at J; junction bases unmatched: 9. In DNA, the CDR3 is TGCGCCAGCAGCCCGTTACAGGGGTTCATGAACACTGAAGCTTTCTTT. Amino acid sequence: CASSPLQGFMNTEAFF.

This chain connects TRBV21-1 to TRBJ2-5; TRBD1 reflects the table's D call only, with no check against the DNA. TRBV21-1 is a documented pseudogene. The CDR3 is made up of 14 amino acids. The CDR3 nucleotides read TGTGCCAGCACCCCGACAGGGATCCAAGAGACCCAGTACTTC. It translates to CASTPTGIQETQYF.

The chain uses TRBV5-1 and TRBJ2-5; TRBD2 matches 7 bases. CDR3 length: 15 amino acids. Trimming at V came to 0 bases and at J to 3 bases, leaving 5 bases not matched to a gene. In germline, CDR1 is SGHRS, CDR2 YFSETQ. CDR3: CASSLEPGLKETQYF. Written as DNA, the CDR3 is TGCGCCAGCAGCTTGGAGCCGGGACTAAAAGAGACCCAGTACTTC.

The chain joins TRBV5-6 to TRBJ2-1; TRBD2 agrees at 13 bases. CDR1 SGHDT and CDR2 YYEEEE come from the germline V gene. V shed 4 bases, J shed 4 bases, and the junction held 8 bases outside the gene matches. The CDR3 spans 17 residues. CDR3 protein: CASSPGLAGASYNEQFF. In nucleotides, the CDR3 is TGTGCCAGCAGCCCAGGACTAGCGGGAGCTTCATACAATGAGCAGTTCTTC.